Presented here are 21 T cell receptor beta chains from one specimen sequenced in a study of graft-versus-host responses after intestinal transplantation. Method: immunoSEQ multiplex PCR; TCRdb's copy keeps in-frame clones and lacks some. The sample carries about 5,600 clones, roughly 80% recorded once. Processing of graft tissue released intraepithelial and lamina propria lymphocytes. Material: ileum tissue, obtained more than 220 days after intestinal transplant. Receptor source: a human patient who received an intestinal transplant, so some T cells may come from the graft donor.

About this clone itself: Germline and junction disagree at one end, which may indicate a read error. The gene calls are TRBV7-8 and TRBJ2-7; D tentatively fits TRBD1 or TRBD2 (6 bases each). The CDR3 covers 11 residues. Per the germline V gene, CDR1 is SGHVS and CDR2 is FQNEAQ. For the CDR3, the DNA is TGTGCCAGCAGCCTCGGGGGCGAGCAGCACTTC. It translates to CASSLGGEQHF.

The chain joins TRBV29-1 to TRBJ2-2; D gene unclear. The germline V gene has CDR1 SQVTM and CDR2 ANQGSEA. The CDR3 totals 12 residues. Trimming cost V 4 bases and J 5 bases, with 8 bases left between them. The CDR3 sequence: CSVAPITGELFF. The CDR3 coding sequence is TGCAGCGTTGCTCCTATAACCGGGGAGCTGTTTTTT.

As regards this clone: The identical CDR3 is also encoded by other nucleotide sequences in the sample. The V and J genes are TRBV6-9 and TRBJ1-5; 8 nucleotides agree with TRBD1. This CDR3 contains 15 residues. V was pared by 5 bases and J by 4 bases, with 7 bases of the junction left unmatched. Germline CDR1 is MNHGY and CDR2 is SVAAGI. CDR3 sequence reads: CASSLGQGGNQPQHF. CDR3 sequence (DNA): TGTGCCAGCAGTCTCGGACAGGGTGGGAATCAGCCCCAGCATTTT.

The chain couples TRBV14 to TRBJ2-3; 12 bases align to TRBD2. Germline V gives CDR1 SGHDN, CDR2 FVKESK. The V gene end was trimmed by 1 base and the J gene end by 8 bases; junction bases not matched to a gene: 4. The CDR3 extends over 15 amino acids. CDR3 loop: CASSQATSGGSTQYF. The CDR3 DNA reads as TGTGCCAGCAGCCAAGCTACTAGCGGGGGGAGTACGCAGTATTTT.

The chain recombines TRBV7-2 with TRBJ1-1; unclear D gene. V gave up 3 bases and J gave up 7 bases, with 9 bases separating them. The CDR3 covers 12 residues. In germline, CDR1 is SGHTA, CDR2 FQGNSA. The CDR3 region has the DNA TGTGCCAGCAGCTTTGTCGGCAGTGAAGCTTTCTTT. Translating it yields CASSFVGSEAFF.

The chain uses TRBV6-6 and TRBJ2-7, with D possibly being TRBD1 (6 bases). V dropped 5 bases and J dropped 0 bases, with 14 bases sitting between them. Germline CDR1 reads MNHNY; CDR2 reads SVGAGI (reference sequence). This CDR3 is built from 15 residues. The CDR3 sequence is CASSTQAGASYEQYF. CDR3 coding DNA: TGTGCCAGCAGTACCCAGGCAGGGGCCTCCTACGAGCAGTACTTC.

Only a few counts were recorded for this clone. The rearrangement links TRBV7-8 to TRBJ2-3; 8 nucleotides match TRBD1. V lost 1 base to trimming and J lost 6 bases; unmatched junction nucleotides: 9. The CDR3 runs 16 residues. Germline assignment: CDR1 SGHVS and CDR2 FQNEAQ. Here the CDR3 reads CASSLEVQGALDTQYF. CDR3 sequence (DNA): TGTGCCAGCAGCTTAGAAGTCCAGGGGGCTTTGGATACGCAGTATTTT.

The chain links TRBV2 to TRBJ2-2; 11 bases line up with TRBD1. V lost 9 bases, J lost 4 bases, and 4 bases stayed unmatched. The germline V gene has CDR1 SNHLY and CDR2 FYNNEI. The CDR3 is made up of 14 amino acids. The CDR3 protein is CASRDRGFTGELFF. CDR3 in DNA: TGTGCCAGTCGGGACAGGGGGTTCACCGGGGAGCTGTTTTTT.

The rearrangement links TRBV6-5 to TRBJ2-2, with a tentative D call TRBD2 (5 bases). The V gene's germline CDR1 is MNHEY and CDR2 SVGAGI. CDR3 length: 15 amino acids. V dropped 2 bases and J dropped 2 bases, with 9 bases sitting between them. The DNA of the CDR3 is TGTGCCAGCAGTTACGCCACGGGAAACACCGGGGAGCTGTTTTTT. Protein sequence: CASSYATGNTGELFF.

The rearrangement uses TRBV4-2 and TRBJ1-4; D is possibly TRBD1 (5 bases). Trimming stripped 1 base from V and 6 bases from J, with 9 bases between. Germline V lookup: CDR1 LGHNA, CDR2 YNFKEQ. The CDR3 is 14 amino acids. CDR3: CASSQGQGDEKLFF. In DNA, the CDR3 is TGTGCCAGCAGCCAAGGGCAGGGTGATGAAAAACTGTTTTTT.

This sequence joins TRBV28 and TRBJ2-4; 12 bases are a match to TRBD2. CDR1 MDHEN and CDR2 SYDVKM come from the germline V gene. J lost 13 bases, V lost 6 bases, and 4 bases had no gene match. The CDR3 length is 12 residues. The CDR3 DNA reads TGTGCCAGCAGCTGGGGGACTAGCGGGCAGTACTTC. It yields the protein CASSWGTSGQYF.

Concerning this clone itself: The germline gene is not matched at one end of the junction; a read error may be the cause. The J gene is TRBJ2-7, the V gene TRBV25-1; 7 nucleotides agree with TRBD2. There are 14 residues in the CDR3. Germline values: CDR1 MGHDK, CDR2 SYGVNS. The CDR3 loop is CASSQGAGRASAVF. The CDR3 DNA reads TGTGCCAGCAGTCAAGGGGCAGGGAGGGCTTCGGCCGTGTTC.

The chain is built from TRBV4-1 and TRBJ1-1; 7 positions match TRBD1. CDR1 and CDR2 from the germline V gene are MGHRA and YSYEKL. There are 15 residues in the CDR3. V shed 2 bases and J 5 bases; nucleotides not matched to a gene: 8. The CDR3 loop is CASSQPGQDWTEAFF. DNA of the CDR3: TGCGCCAGCAGCCAACCAGGACAGGATTGGACTGAAGCTTTCTTT.

The chain links TRBV6-4 to TRBJ2-1, with TRBD1 identical over 8 bases. This CDR3 region has 14 residues. From germline, CDR1 is MRHNA and CDR2 SNTAGT. V trimming: 5 bases; J trimming: 6 bases; junction bases outside the gene matches: 6. CDR3 amino acids: CASSSGGEPNEQFF. In nucleotides, the CDR3 is TGTGCCAGCAGTTCAGGGGGCGAACCCAATGAGCAGTTCTTC.

This sequence joins TRBV5-6 and TRBJ2-2, with D possibly matching TRBD1 (6 bases). Trimming took off 4 bases at V and 6 bases at J, with 13 bases between the two ends. CDR3 length: 14 amino acids. In germline, CDR1 is SGHDT, CDR2 YYEEEE. The CDR3: CASSMITGPGELFF. The CDR3 nucleotides are TGTGCCAGCAGCATGATAACAGGGCCCGGGGAGCTGTTTTTT.

The chain carries TRBV6-5 and TRBJ1-2, with 9 positions matching TRBD1. Per germline, CDR1 MNHEY and CDR2 SVGAGI. Germline trimming cut 2 bases from V and 6 bases from J; bases unmatched to any gene: 10. CDR3 length: 16 amino acids. The CDR3, as DNA: TGTGCCAGCAGTTACACAAACCGGGACAGGGTAAATGGCTACACCTTC. It yields the protein CASSYTNRDRVNGYTF.

The rearrangement uses TRBV6-5 and TRBJ2-5; TRBD2 aligns across 8 bases. V shed 0 bases, J shed 4 bases, and the junction held 4 bases outside the gene matches. This CDR3 is built from 15 residues. Germline CDR1 reads MNHEY; CDR2 reads SVGAGI. CDR3 coding DNA: TGTGCCAGCAGTTACTCAGCGGGGGTTCGAGAGACCCAGTACTTC. Translation: CASSYSAGVRETQYF.

This clone has just a few counts. This rearrangement joins TRBV6-8 to TRBJ1-6; a possible D gene is TRBD1 (6 bases). V was trimmed by 5 bases and J by 4 bases, leaving 9 bases between them. Germline lookup yields CDR1 MNHGY and CDR2 SAAAGT. The CDR3 extends over 14 amino acids. The CDR3 loop reads CASSRQVYNSPLHF. The CDR3 nucleotides are TGTGCCAGCAGTCGACAGGTTTATAATTCACCCCTCCACTTT.

The rearrangement joins TRBV6-5 to TRBJ2-4, with D perhaps given as TRBD1 or TRBD2 (6 bases each). Trimming cost V 0 bases and J 0 bases, with 9 bases left between them. The CDR3 is made up of 16 amino acids. Germline-derived CDR1 and CDR2 are MNHEY and SVGAGI. Here the CDR3 DNA reads TGTGCCAGCAGTTACTCTGGGGGGCTAGCCAAAAACATTCAGTACTTC. This translates into CASSYSGGLAKNIQYF.

This rearrangement joins TRBV7-2 to TRBJ2-5; 8 bases fit TRBD1. Germline loops: CDR1 SGHTA, CDR2 FQGNSA. The CDR3 runs 14 residues. After removal of 10 bases from V and 0 bases from J, the junction contained 7 bases not matched to a gene. The CDR3 DNA reads as TGTGCCATCAAGGACAGGGCTTACCAAGAGACCCAGTACTTC. This encodes CAIKDRAYQETQYF.

This sequence joins TRBV19 and TRBJ1-1, with TRBD1 as a possible D gene (5 bases). CDR3 length: 13 residues. Looked up from germline, CDR1 is LNHDA and CDR2 is SQIVND (reference sequence). V was shortened by 4 bases and J by 11 bases, with 17 bases between the two germline ends. This CDR3 reads CASSKGLTGGAFF. The CDR3 bases are TGTGCCAGTAGTAAGGGACTTACTGGAGGGGCTTTCTTT.